This T cell receptor (beta chain) emerged from a study of blood T cell repertoires in COVID-19. Study as a whole: Acute and convalescent COVID-19 samples came from the United States, Italy and Spain.

Assay used: immunoSEQ multiplex PCR; TCRdb lists only in-frame clones, some missing. The sample has some 220,000 clones, 75% to 85% seen once. The CDR3 length is 15 residues. Looked up from germline, CDR1 is MGHRA and CDR2 is YSYEKL. V was clipped by 1 base and J by 7 bases; unmatched bases: 5. This TCR derives from a woman aged 25 to 39 with COVID-19, enrolled during active disease. J is TRBJ1-4 and V is TRBV4-1, with TRBD1 identical over 8 bases. Sample: peripheral blood. The CDR3 DNA sequence: TGCGCCAGCAGCCAAGGCCCAGGGGGCGCTGAAAAACTGTTTTTT. This codes for CASSQGPGGAEKLFF.